What follows are 20 T cell receptor beta chains derived from one specimen sequenced in a study of T cell responses to AZD1222 COVID-19 vaccine. Measured with immunoSEQ multiplex PCR; TCRdb has only the in-frame clones, and not every one. The table shows more than 140,000 clones, with 70% to 90% occurring only once. Sequenced here: peripheral blood, sampled on day 0 of MenACWY control vaccination. The origin of the receptors is an adult in good health.

This clone has a single count. The chain combines TRBV6-5 with TRBJ2-3, with a weak D call TRBD1 (6 bases). The CDR3 is made up of 15 amino acids. V was clipped by 7 bases and J by 2 bases, with 16 bases between them. CDR1 is MNHEY and CDR2 is SVGAGI in the germline V gene. The CDR3 DNA sequence: TGTGCCAGCAACCTCGGACAGAACCCCACAGATACGCAGTATTTT. Amino acids: CASNLGQNPTDTQYF.

The chain recombines TRBV7-2 with TRBJ2-2, with D tentatively TRBD1 or TRBD2 (5 bases each). The CDR3 has 14 amino acids. The germline V gene encodes CDR1 SGHTA and CDR2 FQGNSA. V gave up 7 bases and J gave up 4 bases, with 13 bases separating them. CDR3 residues: CASTRDGLTGELFF. In nucleotides, the CDR3 is TGTGCCAGCACCCGGGACGGACTCACCGGGGAGCTGTTTTTT.

J is TRBJ1-1 and V is TRBV5-5, with D possibly being TRBD1 (6 bases). Germline V gene data show CDR1 as SGHKS and CDR2 as YYEKEE (reference sequence). V was cut by 4 bases and J by 3 bases, with 19 bases left in between. This CDR3 comprises 16 residues. The chain's CDR3 is CASSTSYRVEYTEAFF. The DNA for the CDR3 is TGTGCCAGCAGCACGTCCTACAGGGTGGAGTACACTGAAGCTTTCTTT.

This clone appeared once. The chain combines TRBV29-1 with TRBJ1-2, with D tentatively TRBD1 (5 bases). CDR1 is SQVTM, CDR2 ANQGSEA, per germline. Trimming left V 5 bases short and J 0 bases short, with 13 bases between. The CDR3 has 14 amino acids. As DNA, the CDR3 is TGCAGCGTTTCCCCGGGACTGACTAACTATGGCTACACCTTC. Translation: CSVSPGLTNYGYTF.

The chain employs TRBV4-2 and TRBJ2-1; tentatively, D is TRBD1 (6 bases). V lost 0 bases, J lost 0 bases, and 12 bases lay in between. Germline loops: CDR1 LGHNA, CDR2 YNFKEQ. This CDR3 is 17 amino acids long. CDR3 DNA sequence: TGTGCCAGCAGCCAAGATAAGTTACAGGGCTCCTACAATGAGCAGTTCTTC. It codes for CASSQDKLQGSYNEQFF.

The chain uses TRBV6-1 and TRBJ2-7; 12 nucleotides align to TRBD2. The CDR3 has 17 residues. Losses at the gene ends were 0 bases for V and 5 bases for J; bases not matched to a gene: 8. CDR1 MNHNS and CDR2 SASEGT come from the germline V gene. The CDR3 region has the DNA TGTGCCAGCAGTGAAGCGGCTAGCGGGAGGGCCTTCCACGAGCAGTACTTC. Its protein is CASSEAASGRAFHEQYF.

DNA of the CDR3: TGTGCCAGCAGCCTAGGACTAGCGGGGGGATACGAGCAGTACTTC. Its translation: CASSLGLAGGYEQYF. The chain is built from TRBV7-6 and TRBJ2-7, with 14 nucleotides matching TRBD2. After removal of 5 bases from V and 4 bases from J, the junction contained 4 bases not matched to a gene. There are 15 residues in the CDR3. The germline gives CDR1 SGHVS, CDR2 FNYEAQ.

V is TRBV4-3 and J is TRBJ2-7; D uncertain. V lost 1 base to trimming and J lost 4 bases, with 17 bases between them. The CDR3 is made up of 16 amino acids. CDR1 LGHNA and CDR2 YSLEER come from the germline V gene. The CDR3 DNA is TGCGCCAGCAGCCAAGCACCTCAGCCGGCTGTTTACGAGCAGTACTTC. Translated: CASSQAPQPAVYEQYF.

J is TRBJ2-1 and V is TRBV11-3; D is possibly TRBD2 (6 bases). Germline CDR1 SGHNT, CDR2 YENEEA. CDR3 size: 16 residues. Trimming took off 0 bases at V and 0 bases at J, with 9 bases between the two ends. The CDR3 here is CASSLDSGSSYNEQFF. The DNA of the CDR3 is TGTGCCAGCAGCTTAGATAGCGGAAGCTCCTACAATGAGCAGTTCTTC.

The chain combines TRBV5-5 with TRBJ2-5; 13 nucleotides match TRBD2. V lost 0 bases, J lost 5 bases, and 4 bases stayed unmatched. CDR3 size: 16 residues. CDR1 and CDR2 from the germline V gene are SGHKS and YYEKEE (reference sequence). The CDR3 sequence: CASSLGTSGGMETQYF. The CDR3 nucleotides read TGTGCCAGCAGCTTGGGGACTAGCGGGGGTATGGAGACCCAGTACTTC. Based on the CDR3 plus reference TRBV5-5 and TRBJ2-5, the full variable domain is DAGVTQSPTHLIKTRGQQVTLRCSPISGHKSVSWYQQVLGQGPQFIFQYYEKEERGRGNFPDRFSARQFPNYSSELNVNALLLGDSALYLCASSLGTSGGMETQYFGPGTRLLVL.

CDR3 DNA sequence: TGTGCCAGCAGCCCTTTTCAGGGCTCCTACAATGAGCAGTTCTTC. Protein: CASSPFQGSYNEQFF. This chain links TRBV7-9 with TRBJ2-1; perhaps TRBD1 as D (5 bases). Germline-derived CDR1 and CDR2 are SEHNR and FQNEAQ (reference sequence). Trimming pared 5 bases from V and 0 bases from J, leaving 11 bases between. The CDR3 sequence is 15 residues long.

The rearrangement uses TRBV7-9 and TRBJ1-4; no reliable D call. The ends were cut back, 6 bases at V and 8 bases at J, with 22 bases in the middle. CDR1 and CDR2 from the germline V gene are SEHNR and FQNEAQ (reference sequence). The CDR3 loop spans 16 amino acids. The CDR3 DNA reads as TGTGCCAGCAGACCGGACCGTGACCGTGTAGGGGAAAAACTGTTTTTT. This encodes CASRPDRDRVGEKLFF.

The chain joins TRBV6-1 to TRBJ2-7; D not certain. This CDR3 region has 15 residues. Trimming removed 2 bases from V and 4 bases from J, with 15 bases in between. CDR1 is MNHNS, CDR2 SASEGT, per germline. The CDR3 DNA sequence: TGTGCCAGCAGTGAATCGGCAGGCAATCGTTACGAGCAGTACTTC. Protein sequence: CASSESAGNRYEQYF.

This clone was found once. The CDR3 DNA reads as TGCGCCAGCAGCCAAGCGCCACTACAGAGCACAGGGTCAGATACGCAGTATTTT. Its translation: CASSQAPLQSTGSDTQYF. The chain links TRBV4-1 to TRBJ2-3; D is possibly TRBD1 (6 bases). The germline V gene has CDR1 MGHRA and CDR2 YSYEKL. The germline V and J ends were trimmed by 1 base and 4 bases, with 21 bases remaining between them. This CDR3 has 18 amino acids.

V usage is TRBV4-2 and J usage is TRBJ1-1, with D maybe TRBD1 (5 bases). The CDR3 spans 14 residues. V shed 0 bases and J shed 6 bases, with 11 bases lying between them. Germline V lookup: CDR1 LGHNA, CDR2 YNFKEQ. CDR3 sequence reads: CASSQDRRVPEAFF. In DNA form, the CDR3 reads TGTGCCAGCAGCCAAGATCGCAGGGTGCCTGAAGCTTTCTTT.

The V gene is TRBV24-1, the J gene TRBJ1-4, with 10 bases that match TRBD1. The V segment lost 3 bases and the J segment 3 bases; nucleotides outside the gene matches: 0. The CDR3 sequence is 15 residues long. Germline assignment: CDR1 KGHDR and CDR2 SFDVKD. CDR3 in DNA: TGTGCCACCAGTGATGGGACAGGGGCTAATGAAAAACTGTTTTTT. Translation: CATSDGTGANEKLFF.

This clone was picked up a small number of times. The rearrangement joins TRBV3-1 (or the pseudogene TRBV3-2) to TRBJ2-3; D perhaps matches TRBD1 (5 bases). V lost 0 bases, J lost 8 bases, and 15 bases lay in between. Germline-derived CDR1 and CDR2 are LGHDT and YNNKEL (reference sequence). The CDR3 has 15 amino acids. The CDR3 bases are TGTGCCAGCAGCCAAGAGGGGCTAGGGCATAGTACGCAGTATTTT. It translates to CASSQEGLGHSTQYF.

This clone has just a few counts. Within the sample, other DNA sequences also encode this same CDR3. This chain joins TRBV30 and TRBJ1-4; no definite D call. Deletions cut 7 bases from V and 3 bases from J, with 12 bases between. Germline V lookup: CDR1 GTSNPN, CDR2 SVGIG (reference sequence). CDR3 length equals 13 residues. The CDR3 is CASTKGSNEKLFF. CDR3 DNA: TGTGCCTCGACCAAGGGTTCTAATGAAAAACTGTTTTTT.

V usage is TRBV4-1 and J usage is TRBJ2-7; TRBD1 matches at 7 bases. This CDR3 spans 13 amino acids. V was pared by 3 bases and J by 5 bases, with 4 bases of the junction left unmatched. CDR1 is MGHRA, CDR2 YSYEKL, per germline. The CDR3 coding sequence is TGCGCCAGCAGCCACGACAGGGTAAACGAGCAGTACTTC. As protein: CASSHDRVNEQYF.

The rearrangement uses TRBV12-5 and TRBJ1-6; 7 bases fit TRBD1. Germline loops: CDR1 LGHNT, CDR2 FRNRAP. Trimming took 4 bases from V and 14 from J; bases not matched to a gene: 14. The CDR3 is 15 residues long. The CDR3 DNA reads as TGTGCTAGTGGTTCCGCTGCCCTCCCGGGACAGACCCTCCACTTT. Its protein is CASGSAALPGQTLHF. The variable domain in full, with the rest retrieved from reference TRBV12-5 and TRBJ1-6, is DARVTQTPRHKVTEMGQEVTMRCQPILGHNTVFWYRQTMMQGLELLAYFRNRAPLDDSGMPKDRFSAEMPDATLATLKIQPSEPRDSAVYFCASGSAALPGQTLHFGNGTRLTVT.